This T cell receptor (beta chain) was recorded in a study of OX40 agonist ivuxolimab in advanced cancers. Only in-frame clones appear in the TCRdb table, and some are missing; sequencing was by immunoSEQ multiplex PCR. Of roughly 80,000 clones listed, roughly 85% are singletons. The V gene lost 2 bases and the J gene lost 5 bases, with 10 bases spanning the gap. Germline-derived CDR1 and CDR2 are SGHDT and YYEEEE. This CDR3 region has 13 residues. This TCR was sampled from an adult with an advanced solid tumor such as melanoma, head and neck, liver or kidney cancer. The chain is built from TRBV5-6 and TRBJ1-2, with D tentatively TRBD1 (6 bases). The material was CD4+ or CD8+ T cells sorted from blood, obtained in a trial of the OX40 agonist ivuxolimab. The CDR3 here is CASSFGRGYGYTF. The CDR3 region has the DNA TGTGCCAGCAGCTTCGGCAGGGGTTATGGCTACACCTTC. The full variable domain, in which reference TRBV5-6 and TRBJ1-2 provide the parts outside the CDR3, is DAGVTQSPTHLIKTRGQQVTLRCSPKSGHDTVSWYQQALGQGPQFIFQYYEEEERQRGNFPDRFSGHQFPNYSSELNVNALLLGDSALYLCASSFGRGYGYTFGSGTRLTVV.